The 27 T cell receptor beta chains below were found in one sample sequenced in a study of T cell clonality in common variable immunodeficiency. Study outcomes and limitations: Fewer deletions and N-nucleotide insertions were reportedly seen in common variable immunodeficiency TCR beta sequences.

Here immunoSEQ multiplex PCR was the method, and the copy in TCRdb shows in-frame clones only, minus some. Listed for the sample are about 19,000 clones, none seen a single time. No antigen is known for these receptors. Sample: peripheral blood mononuclear cells. The source of these receptors is a human donor with common variable immunodeficiency.

This clone was detected ten times or more. The read ends 3 residues before the CDR3 terminus; that terminus is restored from the germline J gene. This chain uses TRBV12-3 or TRBV12-4 with TRBJ2-3, with D uncertain. V was pared by 6 bases and J by 4 bases, with 14 bases between. The CDR3 has 14 amino acids. The DNA read from the CDR3 is TGTGCCAGCAGAACCTTACAACCCGCAGATACG. Translated, it gives CASRTLQPADT. The complete CDR3 sequence is CASRTLQPADTQYF.

This clone has just a few counts. The read stops 3 residues short of the end of the CDR3; the missing end is completed from the germline J gene. The V and J genes are TRBV20-1 and TRBJ2-1; D perhaps matches TRBD2 (6 bases). Per the germline V gene, CDR1 is DFQATT and CDR2 is SNEGSKA (reference sequence). The CDR3 spans 11 residues. Trimming took 6 bases from V and 7 from J, leaving 10 bases between them. CDR3 bases read: TGCAGTGCGAGACTAGTGAATGAG. Translation: CSARLVNE. The entire CDR3 reads CSARLVNEQFF.

With regard to this clone: The read terminates 3 residues ahead of where the CDR3 ends, so the germline J gene completes it. Within the sample, other DNA sequences also encode this same CDR3. This sequence joins TRBV7-6 and TRBJ2-7, with 9 positions matching TRBD1. Germline CDR1 is SGHVS and CDR2 is FNYEAQ. The J segment lost 4 bases and the V segment lost 1 base, leaving 5 bases of the junction unmatched. This CDR3 region has 15 residues. The DNA read from the CDR3 is TGTGCCAGCAGCTTAGGACAGGGGGTGTTTTACGAG. This gives the protein CASSLGQGVFYE. The CDR3, in full, reads CASSLGQGVFYEQYF.

In regard to this clone: The CDR3 end lies 3 residues beyond the end of the read and is filled in from the germline J gene. The V call is TRBV6-1, the J call TRBJ2-1, with D possibly being TRBD1 (6 bases). V shed 3 bases and J shed 0 bases, with 12 bases lying between them. This CDR3 spans 16 amino acids. Germline V gives CDR1 MNHNS, CDR2 SASEGT. The part of the CDR3 DNA that was read is TGTGCCAGCAGTGAGGACAACAGGGTCTCCTACAATGAG. Encoded protein: CASSEDNRVSYNE. The entire CDR3 is CASSEDNRVSYNEQFF.

This clone was seen only a few times. The CDR3 goes on 3 residues after the read ends, and that part is filled in from the germline J gene. The chain employs TRBV30 and TRBJ1-4; D is unclear. This CDR3 comprises 13 residues. The V end was cut by 3 bases, the J end by 7 bases, with 12 bases between. Germline CDR1 GTSNPN, CDR2 SVGIG (reference sequence). CDR3 sequence: CAWRPGGGEKLFF. The sequenced CDR3 bases are TGTGCCTGGAGGCCCGGTGGTGGTGAAAAA.

This clone was counted at least ten times. The CDR3 end falls 3 residues outside the read, so it is completed with the germline J gene. This chain connects TRBV5-1 to TRBJ2-1; the match to TRBD2 covers 14 bases. J gave up 7 bases and V 4 bases, and 7 bases lay outside the gene matches. Germline V gene data show CDR1 as SGHRS and CDR2 as YFSETQ. This CDR3 spans 16 amino acids. CDR3 residues: CASSRPGLAGVNEQFF. Partial CDR3 DNA: TGCGCCAGCAGCAGACCGGGACTAGCGGGAGTTAATGAG.

This clone was found many times. The CDR3 end falls 3 residues outside the read, so it is completed with the germline J gene. This chain joins TRBV20-1 and TRBJ2-2, with D maybe TRBD2 (6 bases). V was shortened by 2 bases and J by 0 bases, with 13 bases between the two germline ends. The CDR3 runs to 16 residues. CDR1 is DFQATT, CDR2 SNEGSKA, per germline (reference sequence). The CDR3 is CSARPAGGANTGELFF. Partial CDR3 DNA: TGCAGTGCTAGACCCGCCGGCGGGGCGAACACCGGGGAG.

As for this clone: The read terminates 3 residues before the CDR3 end, so the remaining end is supplied by the germline J gene. This chain links TRBV5-1 with TRBJ2-5, with D unresolved. Germline values: CDR1 SGHRS, CDR2 YFSETQ. This CDR3 is 11 amino acids long. With 7 bases removed from V and 4 bases from J, the gap between germline ends came to 8 bases. This CDR3 is CASYGGETQYF. The part of the CDR3 DNA that was read is TGCGCCAGCTATGGCGGAGAGACC.

In this sample, this clone is medium-sized. The CDR3 end falls 3 residues outside the read, so it is completed with the germline J gene. The V call is TRBV6-2 or TRBV6-3, the J call TRBJ2-6; D gene unclear. Germline CDR1 reads MNHEY; CDR2 reads SVGEGT. The germline V and J ends were trimmed by 7 bases and 1 base, with 5 bases remaining between them. CDR3 length: 13 amino acids. Partial CDR3 DNA: TGTGCCAGCAAGCAATCTGGGGCCAACGTC. Protein product: CASKQSGANV. In full, the CDR3 reads CASKQSGANVLTF.

This clone was recorded a few times. The CDR3 extends 3 residues past the end of the read, so its final part is completed from the germline J gene. The J gene is TRBJ1-5, the V gene TRBV19; D is undetermined. V gave up 7 bases and J gave up 4 bases, with 17 bases separating them. This CDR3 is built from 15 residues. Germline V CDR1 and CDR2: LNHDA, SQIVND (reference sequence). Partial CDR3 DNA: TGTGCCAGTAACGGGGTAGGCGGCTCAAATCAGCCC. Protein product: CASNGVGGSNQP. The full CDR3 sequence reads CASNGVGGSNQPQHF. Supplemented by reference TRBV19 and TRBJ1-5, the full variable domain reads DGGITQSPKYLFRKEGQNVTLSCEQNLNHDAMYWYRQDPGQGLRLIYYSQIVNDFQKGDIAEGYSVSREKKESFPLTVTSAQKNPTAFYLCASNGVGGSNQPQHFGDGTRLSIL.

This clone was counted between two and nine times. The DNA ends 3 residues before the CDR3 does, and the rest of the CDR3 is filled in from the germline J gene. The chain carries TRBV29-1 and TRBJ2-1; 7 nucleotides agree with TRBD1. Germline V gene data show CDR1 as SQVTM and CDR2 as ANQGSEA. This CDR3 contains 13 residues. After removal of 7 bases from V and 4 bases from J, the junction contained 7 bases not matched to a gene. This CDR3 reads CSEGGGPYNEQFF. The CDR3 DNA, read in part, is TGCAGCGAAGGGGGCGGACCATACAATGAG.

This clone was seen a few times. The read terminates 3 residues before the CDR3 end, so the remaining end is supplied by the germline J gene. The rearrangement joins TRBV7-9 to TRBJ1-1, with 7 positions matching TRBD1. CDR1 SEHNR and CDR2 FQNEAQ come from the germline V gene (reference sequence). The CDR3 has 14 residues. CDR3 DNA, as far as it was read: TGTGCCAGCAGCCCTACAGGGGCAAAAGGAGCA. Protein product: CASSPTGAKGA. In full, the CDR3 reads CASSPTGAKGAAFF.

This clone was recorded at least ten times. The sequence runs out 3 residues before the end of the CDR3; the remainder is reconstructed from the germline J gene. The gene calls are TRBV7-9 and TRBJ1-1; the D is unclear. V was shortened by 2 bases and J by 2 bases, with 6 bases between the two germline ends. Germline assignment: CDR1 SEHNR and CDR2 FQNEAQ (reference sequence). The CDR3 is made up of 13 amino acids. CDR3 protein: CASSLSVNTEAFF. The sequenced part of the CDR3 DNA is TGTGCCAGCAGCTTAAGCGTCAACACTGAA.

A remark on this clone: The read is 3 residues too short to cover the CDR3 end, so that end is filled in from the germline J gene. The chain links TRBV19 to TRBJ1-5; 9 bases fit TRBD1. The CDR3 loop spans 15 amino acids. V was pared by 4 bases and J by 7 bases, with 8 bases of the junction left unmatched. CDR1 and CDR2 (germline): LNHDA, SQIVND (reference sequence). CDR3 loop: CASSTRRQGEQPQHF. The sequenced part of the CDR3 DNA is TGTGCCAGTAGTACCCGCCGACAGGGGGAACAGCCC.

Of note for this clone: Read coverage stops 3 residues before the CDR3 terminus; the germline J gene supplies the remainder. The rearrangement uses TRBV7-2 and TRBJ2-4, with D possibly matching TRBD1 (5 bases). Germline V gene data show CDR1 as SGHTA and CDR2 as FQGNSA. The CDR3 contains 15 residues. Trimming pared 1 base from V and 4 bases from J, leaving 11 bases between. The part of the CDR3 DNA that was read is TGTGCCAGCAGCTTAGGTGGCCAGGGAAAAAACATT. The encoded protein is CASSLGGQGKNI. The full CDR3 protein is CASSLGGQGKNIQYF.

On this clone: The CDR3 end falls 3 residues outside the read, so it is completed with the germline J gene. V usage is TRBV5-1 and J usage is TRBJ2-4, with D possibly matching TRBD2 (6 bases). This CDR3 comprises 12 residues. The germline V gene encodes CDR1 SGHRS and CDR2 YFSETQ. The V end was cut by 5 bases, the J end by 9 bases, with 12 bases between. CDR3 region: CASREGMGIQYF. The CDR3 bases that were read are TGCGCCAGCAGGGAGGGGATGGGCATT.

Notes on this clone: The CDR3 end lies 3 residues beyond the end of the read and is filled in from the germline J gene. The V call is TRBV7-7, the J call TRBJ2-1; tentatively, D is TRBD2 (5 bases). Trimming took 2 bases from V and 7 from J, leaving 15 bases between them. Germline V CDR1 and CDR2: SSHAT, FNYEAQ (reference sequence). This CDR3 comprises 15 residues. The CDR3 loop reads CASSLTRFLANEQFF. The sequenced CDR3 bases are TGTGCCAGCAGCTTAACTAGGTTTTTAGCAAATGAG.

Relative to its sample, this clone is medium-sized (0.01 to 0.1%). The read terminates 3 residues before the CDR3 end, so the remaining end is supplied by the germline J gene. This chain connects TRBV20-1 to TRBJ2-5, with unresolved D. The CDR3 consists of 11 residues. V lost 6 bases to trimming and J lost 2 bases, with 7 bases between them. Per germline, CDR1 DFQATT and CDR2 SNEGSKA (reference sequence). Here the CDR3 reads CSASSQETQYF. The sequenced part of the CDR3 DNA is TGCAGTGCATCCAGTCAAGAGACC.

This clone occurred a few times. The read ends 3 residues before the CDR3 terminus; that terminus is restored from the germline J gene. The V and J genes are TRBV23-1 and TRBJ2-2, with 7 bases matching TRBD1. TRBV23-1 counts as an open reading frame of uncertain function. The CDR3 has 14 residues. The J segment lost 1 base and the V segment lost 10 bases, leaving 6 bases of the junction unmatched. This CDR3 is CAKTAGGNTGELFF. The CDR3 DNA, read in part, is TGCGCCAAAACGGCAGGGGGGAACACCGGGGAG.

The sample holds many counts of this clone. The CDR3 end falls 3 residues outside the read, so it is completed with the germline J gene. This chain joins TRBV7-9 and TRBJ1-3; D is ambiguous. CDR3 size: 14 residues. Per the germline V gene, CDR1 is SEHNR and CDR2 is FQNEAQ (reference sequence). V dropped 1 base and J dropped 8 bases, with 12 bases sitting between them. This CDR3 reads CASSLDILRDTIYF. The sequenced part of the CDR3 DNA is TGTGCCAGCAGCTTAGATATCCTTCGGGACACC.

This clone was counted between two and nine times. The part of the CDR3 DNA that was read is TGTGCCAGCTCACCACCGGTTTCCCACAGGGTGGGTTACAATGAG. Residues: CASSPPVSHRVGYNE. The whole CDR3 reads CASSPPVSHRVGYNEQFF. The chain links TRBV18 to TRBJ2-1; weak D call: TRBD1 (6 bases). Coverage ceases 3 residues before the CDR3 finishes, and the germline J gene fills in the end. This CDR3 is built from 18 residues. CDR1 KGHSH and CDR2 LQKENI come from the germline V gene. Between the trimmed V and J ends, which lost 0 bases and 4 bases, there was a span of 19 bases.

This clone has just a few counts. The CDR3 extends 3 residues past the end of the read, so its final part is completed from the germline J gene. The V gene is TRBV30, the J gene TRBJ1-1, with D unresolved. V was pared by 2 bases and J by 3 bases, with 16 bases between. The CDR3 runs 15 residues. Germline assignment: CDR1 GTSNPN and CDR2 SVGIG (reference sequence). CDR3 in amino acids: CAWSPTDIRYTEAFF. The CDR3 bases that were read are TGTGCCTGGAGTCCAACCGACATACGCTACACTGAA.

This clone was seen a few times. The CDR3 is cut off 3 residues early in the read; its end comes from the germline J gene. The chain combines TRBV5-1 with TRBJ2-4, with 11 bases matching TRBD2. CDR3 size: 14 residues. Germline V gene lookup returns CDR1 SGHRS and CDR2 YFSETQ. The CDR3: CASSLSASGGFQYF. CDR3 bases read: TGCGCCAGCAGCTTGAGTGCTAGCGGGGGGTTT.

This clone has a handful of counts. The CDR3 is cut off 3 residues early in the read; its end comes from the germline J gene. This sequence joins TRBV7-3 and TRBJ2-3; TRBD1 aligns across 10 bases. CDR1 and CDR2 from the germline V gene are SGHTA and FQGTGA. J lost 0 bases, V lost 4 bases, and 4 bases had no gene match. The CDR3 runs to 16 residues. The part of the CDR3 DNA that was read is TGTGCCAGCAGCTCCCGGACAGGGGGAAGCACAGATACG. It codes for CASSSRTGGSTDT. The complete CDR3 reads CASSSRTGGSTDTQYF.

With regard to this clone: From the germline J gene comes the end of the CDR3, since the read stops 3 residues before it. The chain employs TRBV10-3 and TRBJ2-1; 11 bases align to TRBD2. The CDR3 totals 16 residues. Trimming removed 1 base from V and 7 bases from J; junction bases left unmatched: 6. Germline-derived CDR1 and CDR2 are ENHRY and SYGVKD. The covered CDR3 bases are TGTGCCATCAGTGAGTATTGGACTAGCGGGCAGAATGAG. This encodes CAISEYWTSGQNE. The CDR3 in its entirety is CAISEYWTSGQNEQFF.

This clone was observed at least ten times. The CDR3 extends 3 residues past the end of the read, so its final part is completed from the germline J gene. The chain couples TRBV5-8 to TRBJ2-1; TRBD2 is a possible D gene (6 bases). CDR3 length: 11 amino acids. Deletions cut 5 bases from V and 9 bases from J, with 9 bases between. From germline, CDR1 is SGHTS and CDR2 YDEGEE. Here the CDR3 reads CASSPGVEQFF. The CDR3 DNA, read in part, is TGTGCCAGCAGTCCGGGGGTTGAG.

Worth noting for this clone: The DNA ends 3 residues before the CDR3 does, and the rest of the CDR3 is filled in from the germline J gene. This chain connects TRBV6-2 or TRBV6-3 to TRBJ2-7, with 9 bases identical to TRBD1. The length of the CDR3 is 15 residues. The germline V gene encodes CDR1 MNHEY and CDR2 SVGEGT. Trimming removed 9 bases from V and 2 bases from J; junction bases left unmatched: 11. The part of the CDR3 DNA that was read is TGTGCCAGTCAAAGACCGGGACAGGGACCCTACGAG. This sequence encodes CASQRPGQGPYE. In full, the CDR3 is CASQRPGQGPYEQYF.